Listed here is a single T cell receptor (beta chain). Its recognized antigen is unknown. Base qualities are not provided; no much larger clone lies one nucleotide away. The entry originates in a study of cytotoxic CD8 clonotypes in ibrutinib-treated CLL (dated by TCRdb to 2020 to 2023). For the study in its entirety: The cohort was composed of some ten relapsed/refractory and about 15 treatment-naive patients; IGHV unmutated status was identified in some 17 patients. Partial responses were observed in around 25 patients and complete responses in 2; after a median follow-up of roughly 72 months, remission was maintained in roughly 15 patients and progression was observed in about twelve. Response samples were taken after a median of about a year on treatment, ranging from about 6 to 36 months. On average, each sample yielded around 230,000 productive templates and 94,082 productive rearrangements. Of the 86 participants in the trial, 20 to 30 had longitudinal samples available. Cryopreserved peripheral blood mononuclear cells were collected before treatment, at response, and at either disease progression or sustained remission.

The goal of deep resolution MiSeq sequencing was a depth between 1 in 1 million and 1 in 200,000 T cells, and coverage averaged 10x per clonotype. TCR beta libraries were generated with the immunoSEQ hsTCRB Kit. As for the original processing: The data were analyzed with ImmunoSEQ Analyzer and ImmunoSEQ Data Assistant, and V, D and J gene assignments followed IMGT definitions. Clonality, which ranges from 0 to 1, was calculated by subtracting the normalized Shannon entropy of productive rearrangement frequencies from one. Only overrepresented clonotypes making up at least 0.05% of each patient's repertoire were included in the public clonotype analysis. Some 13 age-matched healthy donor repertoires from immuneACCESS served as clonality controls. What TCRdb holds here is the immuneACCESS table cut down to in-frame rearrangements. Part of the clones is not present; checked against another copy, under half of the missing clones reflect an unresolved V gene, and the others are unexplained. V, J and clone size derive from that table, while D and trimming were established from the DNA sequence. A total of about 310,000 clones appear in this sample, 80% of them only once. The ten largest clones represent 6.5% to 8.5% of the sample.

There are 17 amino acids in the CDR3, from cysteine to phenylalanine inclusive. Of the read, only the CDR3 DNA is kept; its 51 bases are in frame from base 1. At the junction V is shortened by 4 bases and J by 8 bases; bases outside the gene matches: 11. The germline V gene provides CDR1 MGHRA and CDR2 YSYEKL. Overall study results and their limits: Clonality rose at ibrutinib response, remained stable during sustained remission, and dropped back toward baseline at progression. Baseline clonality was found to be higher than that of age-matched healthy donors and was strongly correlated with circulating CD8+ T-cell counts. Sampling times were not matched between sustained-remission and progressing patients, and lymph node repertoires were not studied. Public clonotypes were rare and either shrank or stayed stable during treatment, and the rise in clonality at ibrutinib response reflected expansion of private clonotypes.

For TCR beta library preparation, roughly 2 micrograms of genomic DNA were extracted from the cryopreserved PBMCs. Longitudinal blood samples from CLL patients on ibrutinib monotherapy were analyzed using high-throughput TCR beta sequencing. Patients were enrolled in a phase 2 open-label single-center ibrutinib monotherapy trial. This receptor was identified in a human donor with chronic lymphocytic leukemia. This chain is built from TRBV4-1 and TRBJ1-4; 12 middle bases align to TRBD1. Sequencing used PBMCs, obtained before ibrutinib treatment. The DNA sequence follows: TGCGCCAGCAGCCCGAAACGACCGGGACAGGGGGCCGAAAAACTGTTTTTT. It specifies CASSPKRPGQGAEKLFF.